This T cell receptor (beta chain) was observed in a study of blood T cells in healthy people across ages. General study findings and limits: Donor CMV status, an unknown factor, possibly confounded changes in expanded clonotypes. In older individuals, TCR beta diversity per million T cells was lower, falling roughly linearly with age.

A J-beta primer mix and a sample-barcoded 5' primer were used in a second PCR of roughly 7 to 12 cycles. Every molecule of cDNA carried a tag from a template-switch adaptor with 12 random nucleotides. TCRdb reprocessed the 5' RACE reads via MiXCR and lists one record per CDR3 protein. The sample contains 550,000 to 800,000 distinct CDR3 sequences, under 25% of which appear only once. Notes on this clonotype: Its target is not known.

Germline V gene lookup returns CDR1 MNHEY and CDR2 SMNVEV (reference sequence). The CDR3 loop spans 15 amino acids. Trimming left V 5 bases short and J 4 bases short, with 15 bases between. Sequenced sample: blood. The TCR comes from a man between 65 and 85 years old in good health. J is TRBJ1-5 and V is TRBV27; D unclear. The CDR3 spells CASSNQHRSNQPQHF. CDR3 sequence (DNA): TGTGCCAGCAGTAACCAACACCGAAGTAATCAGCCCCAGCATTTT.